The 12 T cell receptor beta chains in this list originate from one sample, sequenced in a study of T cell responses to AZD1222 COVID-19 vaccine (dated by TCRdb to about 2021). Per the publication, the time point label means: about 28 days (+/-7) after the second vaccine dose. In light of the paper, this sample's treatment or condition label describes: meningococcal conjugate vaccine given as trial control. The library was produced with the immunoSEQ multiplex PCR assay. TCRdb carries this immuneACCESS record with in-frame sequences only. Its versions omit some clonotypes, under half of them owing to an unresolved V gene in the studies checked, with the rest unexplained. The sample table shows about 200,000 clones, and 90% to 95% are seen once. 3.5% to 4% of the sample comes from the top ten. Sequencing was performed on peripheral blood, taken 28 days after the second dose of the MenACWY control vaccine. These receptors originate from an adult who received the MenACWY meningococcal vaccine as a control.

The rearrangement joins TRBV5-1 to TRBJ2-5; TRBD1 agrees at 7 bases. The ends lost 5 bases at V and 1 base at J; junction bases unmatched: 11. The CDR3 has 16 residues. Germline CDR1 SGHRS, CDR2 YFSETQ. In nucleotides, the CDR3 is TGCGCCAGCAGTTCTCGGACAGGCAGAGTCCAAGAGACCCAGTACTTC. Translation: CASSSRTGRVQETQYF.

The chain joins TRBV27 to TRBJ1-4, with D perhaps matching TRBD1 (5 bases). CDR1 and CDR2 (germline): MNHEY, SMNVEV (reference sequence). The ends were cut back, 7 bases at V and 4 bases at J, with 16 bases in the middle. This CDR3 contains 15 residues. The DNA of the CDR3 is TGTGCCAGCACCTCCTTGGGGCTCGGTAATGAAAAACTGTTTTTT. This translates into CASTSLGLGNEKLFF.

The rearrangement joins TRBV4-3 to TRBJ2-7; 9 bases fit TRBD1. In germline, CDR1 is LGHNA, CDR2 YSLEER. J gave up 5 bases and V 5 bases, and 4 bases lay outside the gene matches. This CDR3 region has 13 residues. In DNA, the CDR3 is TGCGCCAGCAGCAGGGACAGGGCGAACGAGCAGTACTTC. This gives the protein CASSRDRANEQYF.

J is TRBJ1-5 and V is TRBV19, with D perhaps TRBD1 (6 bases). Germline lookup yields CDR1 LNHDA and CDR2 SQIVND (reference sequence). With 7 bases removed from V and 7 bases from J, the gap between germline ends came to 14 bases. This CDR3 contains 13 residues. The DNA for the CDR3 is TGTGCCAGTACAAAGGGGGGAGCGCAGCCCCAGCATTTT. It encodes CASTKGGAQPQHF.

The J gene is TRBJ2-7, the V gene TRBV18; D ambiguous. The germline V gene has CDR1 KGHSH and CDR2 LQKENI. Deletions cut 1 base from V and 4 bases from J, with 14 bases between. This CDR3 has 15 amino acids. DNA of the CDR3: TGTGCCAGCTCACCACGAACGGGCCACAGTTACGAGCAGTACTTC. This encodes CASSPRTGHSYEQYF.

The CDR3 DNA sequence: TGTGCCAGCAGCTTACGGGACCGGAGGGTTAGAAGCAATCAGCCCCAGCATTTT. Encoded protein: CASSLRDRRVRSNQPQHF. The chain carries TRBV7-9 and TRBJ1-5; D is possibly TRBD1 (5 bases). Trimming cost V 2 bases and J 1 base, with 18 bases left between them. Germline CDR1 reads SEHNR; CDR2 reads FQNEAQ (reference sequence). CDR3 length: 18 residues.

To note about this clone: In the same sample, other DNA sequences code for this CDR3. The chain links TRBV3-1 (or the pseudogene TRBV3-2) to TRBJ1-5; D is uncertain. CDR1 and CDR2 from the germline V gene are LGHDT and YNNKEL (reference sequence). The CDR3 extends over 14 amino acids. V gave up 1 base and J gave up 4 bases, with 8 bases separating them. CDR3 sequence: CASSQATGNQPQHF. The DNA for the CDR3 is TGTGCCAGCAGCCAAGCCACGGGAAATCAGCCCCAGCATTTT.

This CDR3 is CASIPGVLVNEQFF. The DNA for the CDR3 is TGTGCCAGCATTCCGGGGGTTTTAGTCAATGAGCAGTTCTTC. V usage is TRBV2 and J usage is TRBJ2-1, with a weak D call TRBD2 (6 bases). Deletions cut 7 bases from V and 6 bases from J, with 16 bases between. This CDR3 comprises 14 residues. The germline CDR1 and CDR2 sequences are SNHLY and FYNNEI.

This clone was counted once. This rearrangement joins TRBV7-2 to TRBJ1-1, with unresolved D. The V gene's germline CDR1 is SGHTA and CDR2 FQGNSA. V was clipped by 0 bases and J by 3 bases, with 8 bases between them. CDR3 length: 14 amino acids. The CDR3, as DNA: TGTGCCAGCAGCTTAGCGGGCAGTTACACTGAAGCTTTCTTT. This codes for CASSLAGSYTEAFF.

This chain joins TRBV24-1 and TRBJ1-3; 7 positions match TRBD1. Germline V gene sequence: CDR1 KGHDR, CDR2 SFDVKD. This CDR3 contains 16 residues. With 4 bases clipped from V and 0 bases from J, the junction kept 5 bases outside the gene matches. CDR3 region: CATSEHGTDSGNTIYF. CDR3 DNA: TGTGCCACCAGTGAACACGGGACAGACTCTGGAAACACCATATATTTT.

The J gene is TRBJ1-2, the V gene TRBV5-6, with 10 bases matching TRBD1. Germline values: CDR1 SGHDT, CDR2 YYEEEE. The CDR3 extends over 14 amino acids. Unmatched junction bases numbered 7, after V lost 4 bases and J lost 7 bases. The CDR3 is CASSADRGRRGYTF. Here the CDR3 DNA reads TGTGCCAGCAGCGCCGACAGGGGGCGACGTGGCTACACCTTC.

This clone was observed a single time. The J gene is TRBJ2-1, the V gene TRBV3-1 (or the pseudogene TRBV3-2), with TRBD2 matching over 7 bases. The CDR3 totals 17 residues. The J segment lost 13 bases and the V segment lost 3 bases, leaving 21 bases of the junction unmatched. CDR1 is LGHDT, CDR2 YNNKEL, per germline (reference sequence). The CDR3 nucleotides read TGTGCCAGCAGCCATCTATCATCGGGGGAGGGTCAATTCTATCAGTTCTTC. Protein product: CASSHLSSGEGQFYQFF.